This record concerns one T cell receptor (beta chain) sequence. Its antigen is not known. The CDR3 totals 15 residues. From germline, CDR1 is MGHRA and CDR2 YSYEKL. V lost 2 bases, J lost 6 bases, and 5 bases stayed unmatched. This record belongs to a study of cytomegalovirus exposure and HLA in healthy donors. 60 Vbeta and 13 Jbeta primers were used in PCR. Repertoires were generated with immunoSEQ multiplex PCR, while TCRdb's copy carries only in-frame clones and drops some. The table includes 120,000 or so clones, 81% detected once. Study-level findings and limits: Some TCR beta chains (roughly 150 of them) were listed as cytomegalovirus-associated. Most of the TCR beta V segments (in an earlier analysis) were productive either about 87% or about 30% of the time.

The J gene is TRBJ2-1, the V gene TRBV4-1, with TRBD1 matching 9 bases. This receptor was obtained from a woman aged 35 to 49 in good health and CMV-seronegative. The sequencing input was PBMCs. Written as DNA, the CDR3 is TGCGCCAGCAGCCAAATTGGGACAGGGCGCAATGAGCAGTTCTTC. Amino acids: CASSQIGTGRNEQFF.